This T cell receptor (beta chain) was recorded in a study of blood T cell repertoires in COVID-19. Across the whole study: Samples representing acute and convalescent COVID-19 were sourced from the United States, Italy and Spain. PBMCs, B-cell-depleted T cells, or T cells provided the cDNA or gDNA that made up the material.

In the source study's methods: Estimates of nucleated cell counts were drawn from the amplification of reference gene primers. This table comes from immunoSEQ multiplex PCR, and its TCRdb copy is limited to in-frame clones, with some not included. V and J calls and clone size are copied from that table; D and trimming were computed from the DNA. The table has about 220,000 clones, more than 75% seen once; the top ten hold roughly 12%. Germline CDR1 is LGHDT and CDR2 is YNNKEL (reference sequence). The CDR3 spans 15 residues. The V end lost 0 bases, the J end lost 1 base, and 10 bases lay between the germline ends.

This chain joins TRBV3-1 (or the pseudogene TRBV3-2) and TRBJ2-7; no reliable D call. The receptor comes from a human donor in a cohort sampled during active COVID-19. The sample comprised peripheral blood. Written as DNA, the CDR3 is TGTGCCAGCAGCCAAGACTGGGCCAGTTCCTACGAGCAGTACTTC. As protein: CASSQDWASSYEQYF.